Following are 32 T cell receptor beta chains from one sample sequenced in a study of response to subunit inactivated influenza vaccine. TCRdb reprocessed the RT-PCR reads with MiXCR, giving one entry per CDR3 protein. This table holds hundreds of thousands of distinct CDR3 sequences, 10% to 15% found once. The sample was PBMCs from blood, taken 40 to 50 days after vaccination. The receptors shown here come from a man aged 45 to 65 who received an inactivated influenza vaccine.

This clonotype was seen ten or more times. This rearrangement joins TRBV5-1 to TRBJ2-5; D is possibly TRBD1 (6 bases). The V end was cut by 3 bases, the J end by 2 bases, with 14 bases between. The CDR3 sequence is 15 residues long. CDR1 is SGHRS and CDR2 is YFSETQ in the germline V gene. CDR3 sequence reads: CASSSTSGVQETQYF. CDR3 in DNA: TGCGCCAGCAGCTCGACCTCAGGGGTTCAAGAGACCCAGTACTTC.

This clonotype was observed at least ten times. The chain couples TRBV5-1 to TRBJ2-5; D is unclear. V shed 0 bases and J shed 5 bases, with 8 bases lying between them. Germline V gives CDR1 SGHRS, CDR2 YFSETQ. This CDR3 has 13 residues. CDR3 loop: CASSLEASETQYF. CDR3 DNA sequence: TGCGCCAGCAGCTTGGAGGCCAGCGAGACCCAGTACTTC.

This clonotype was recorded many times. The gene calls are TRBV5-1 and TRBJ2-1; 11 nucleotides agree with TRBD2. J gave up 9 bases and V 3 bases, and 8 bases lay outside the gene matches. This CDR3 has 15 residues. Germline values: CDR1 SGHRS, CDR2 YFSETQ. The CDR3 nucleotides read TGCGCCAGCAGCTCCTTAGCGGGGGGGCCGGGTGAGCAGTTCTTC. As protein: CASSSLAGGPGEQFF.

This clonotype was observed many times. CDR3 DNA sequence: TGCAGTGCTAGAGATATAAATGAGCAGTTCTTC. This sequence encodes CSARDINEQFF. This chain joins TRBV20-1 and TRBJ2-1; D uncertain. Germline CDR1 reads DFQATT; CDR2 reads SNEGSKA (reference sequence). Between the trimmed V and J ends, which lost 0 bases and 7 bases, there was a span of 4 bases. There are 11 residues in the CDR3.

This clonotype appeared a few times. This chain uses TRBV7-2 with TRBJ2-5, with 9 bases identical to TRBD2. This CDR3 comprises 14 residues. V was pared by 5 bases and J by 3 bases, with 4 bases of the junction left unmatched. CDR1 and CDR2 from the germline V gene are SGHTA and FQGNSA. The CDR3: CASSQSGRKETQYF. The CDR3 coding sequence is TGTGCCAGCAGCCAGAGCGGGAGGAAAGAGACCCAGTACTTC.

The rearrangement joins TRBV6-5 to TRBJ2-7, with 8 bases lining up with TRBD1. The germline gives CDR1 MNHEY, CDR2 SVGAGI. V shed 2 bases and J 4 bases; nucleotides not matched to a gene: 7. CDR3 length: 15 residues. CDR3 DNA sequence: TGTGCCAGCAGTTACGCTGGACAGGGCCCGTACGAGCAGTACTTC. Translation: CASSYAGQGPYEQYF.

The chain combines TRBV7-2 with TRBJ2-7, with TRBD2 identical over 9 bases. The CDR3 is made up of 17 amino acids. V lost 5 bases to trimming and J lost 3 bases; unmatched junction nucleotides: 14. CDR1 SGHTA and CDR2 FQGNSA come from the germline V gene. CDR3 sequence: CASSPRTGVTSGYEQYF. The CDR3 DNA reads TGTGCCAGCAGCCCGCGAACAGGGGTGACTAGCGGCTACGAGCAGTACTTC.

This clonotype was seen a few times. The chain links TRBV7-2 to TRBJ2-4, with 9 bases identical to TRBD1. CDR1 is SGHTA, CDR2 FQGNSA, per germline. This CDR3 is built from 15 residues. After removal of 3 bases from V and 5 bases from J, the junction contained 5 bases not matched to a gene. The CDR3 bases are TGTGCCAGCAGCTTGACCAGGGACAGGGAAAACATTCAGTACTTC. Amino acid sequence: CASSLTRDRENIQYF. The whole variable domain, remainder taken from reference TRBV7-2 and TRBJ2-4, is GAGVSQSPSNKVTEKGKDVELRCDPISGHTALYWYRQSLGQGLEFLIYFQGNSAPDKSGLPSDRFSAERTGGSVSTLTIQRTQQEDSAVYLCASSLTRDRENIQYFGAGTRLSVL.

The rearrangement uses TRBV5-1 and TRBJ2-5, with a possible D match to TRBD1 (6 bases). Germline V gene data show CDR1 as SGHRS and CDR2 as YFSETQ. Trimming removed 2 bases from V and 3 bases from J, with 17 bases in between. The CDR3 consists of 16 residues. CDR3 in DNA: TGCGCCAGCAGCTTCTACCCTGGGACATTGGAAGAGACCCAGTACTTC. Its protein is CASSFYPGTLEETQYF.

This chain links TRBV12-3 or TRBV12-4 with TRBJ2-1; 11 nucleotides line up with TRBD1. The ends lost 4 bases at V and 8 bases at J; junction bases unmatched: 7. The CDR3 runs to 15 residues. The CDR3 DNA sequence: TGTGCCAGCAGTTCCTCCGGACAGGGGGCTTATGAGCAGTTCTTC. This gives the protein CASSSSGQGAYEQFF.

This clonotype was seen repeatedly, ten times or more. V is TRBV4-1 and J is TRBJ1-5; a possible D gene is TRBD1 (6 bases). The V end lost 0 bases, the J end lost 7 bases, and 7 bases lay between the germline ends. CDR3 size: 13 residues. CDR1 MGHRA and CDR2 YSYEKL come from the germline V gene. The CDR3 is CASSQDQGQPQHF. For the CDR3, the DNA is TGCGCCAGCAGCCAAGATCAGGGGCAGCCCCAGCATTTT.

This clonotype was counted between two and nine times. The V and J genes are TRBV4-2 and TRBJ2-3; tentatively, D is TRBD2 (6 bases). V dropped 1 base and J dropped 0 bases, with 14 bases sitting between them. Germline loops: CDR1 LGHNA, CDR2 YNFKEQ. The CDR3 totals 17 residues. CDR3 DNA sequence: TGTGCCAGCAGCCAAGGGGGGGTAGTACGGAGCACAGATACGCAGTATTTT. This translates into CASSQGGVVRSTDTQYF.

The table lists this clonotype with a few counts. The rearrangement joins TRBV18 to TRBJ2-3; D possibly corresponds to TRBD2 (6 bases). The CDR3 runs 16 residues. Trimming removed 3 bases from V and 2 bases from J, with 15 bases in between. CDR1 and CDR2 from the germline V gene are KGHSH and LQKENI. The CDR3 region is CASSPRSSAPTDTQYF. The CDR3 DNA sequence: TGTGCCAGCTCACCGAGATCTAGCGCTCCCACAGATACGCAGTATTTT.

This clonotype was seen repeatedly, ten times or more. The V call is TRBV4-2, the J call TRBJ2-7; D tentatively reads TRBD1 or TRBD2 (6 bases each). Trimming cost V 1 base and J 5 bases, with 18 bases left between them. CDR1 is LGHNA and CDR2 is YNFKEQ in the germline V gene. This CDR3 has 16 residues. This CDR3 is CASSQGVPGAVNEQYF. The CDR3 coding sequence is TGTGCCAGCAGCCAAGGGGTACCGGGGGCCGTGAACGAGCAGTACTTC.

The chain is built from TRBV12-3 or TRBV12-4 and TRBJ1-5; TRBD1 is a possible D gene (6 bases). This CDR3 has 14 amino acids. V lost 5 bases and J 4 bases, leaving 12 bases between the germline ends. DNA for the CDR3: TGTGCCAGCAGTCGGCCAGGGGCGAATCAGCCCCAGCATTTT. This gives the protein CASSRPGANQPQHF.

This clonotype was seen more than once but under ten times. CDR3 residues: CASSGGRTKLFF. As DNA, the CDR3 is TGTGCCAGCAGTGGGGGGAGGACGAAACTGTTTTTT. The chain couples TRBV2 to TRBJ1-4; possible D gene TRBD1, 5 bases. The CDR3 consists of 12 residues. Germline V lookup: CDR1 SNHLY, CDR2 FYNNEI. Trimming left V 4 bases short and J 11 bases short, with 11 bases between. The full variable domain, its missing parts supplied by reference TRBV2 and TRBJ1-4, is EPEVTQTPSHQVTQMGQEVILRCVPISNHLYFYWYRQILGQKVEFLVSFYNNEISEKSEIFDDQFSVERPDGSNFTLKIRSTKLEDSAMYFCASSGGRTKLFFGSGTQLSVL.

This clonotype turned up a few times. CDR3: CASRVGSNEQFF. DNA for the CDR3: TGTGCCAGCAGAGTCGGCAGTAATGAGCAGTTCTTC. The chain combines TRBV6-5 with TRBJ2-1; D is ambiguous. V was clipped by 6 bases and J by 7 bases, with 10 bases between them. This CDR3 contains 12 residues. Germline V lookup: CDR1 MNHEY, CDR2 SVGAGI.

V gene TRBV12-3 or TRBV12-4 combines with J gene TRBJ2-7; D gene ambiguous. Trimming removed 2 bases at V and 4 bases at J, with 12 bases between. The length of the CDR3 is 14 residues. The CDR3 is CASSLSPSGYEQYF. For the CDR3, the DNA is TGTGCCAGCAGTTTATCACCCTCGGGTTACGAGCAGTACTTC.

This clonotype was found a few times. This chain uses TRBV27 with TRBJ2-5; no clear D gene. V shed 2 bases and J shed 9 bases, with 13 bases lying between them. This CDR3 spans 13 amino acids. Germline CDR1 and CDR2: MNHEY and SMNVEV (reference sequence). In DNA, the CDR3 is TGTGCCAGCAGTTTAACGGGCCCGTGGTCCCAGTACTTC. It encodes CASSLTGPWSQYF.

This clonotype appeared a few times. V is TRBV29-1 and J is TRBJ2-5; D is unclear. CDR1 is SQVTM, CDR2 ANQGSEA, per germline. The CDR3 covers 12 residues. The V end lost 2 bases, the J end lost 6 bases, and 10 bases lay between the germline ends. The CDR3 protein is CSVELPWKTQYF. For the CDR3, the DNA is TGCAGCGTTGAACTACCATGGAAGACCCAGTACTTC.

Only a few counts were recorded for this clonotype. The V gene is TRBV29-1, the J gene TRBJ2-7; 7 bases align to TRBD1. Germline CDR1 reads SQVTM; CDR2 reads ANQGSEA. V trimming: 5 bases; J trimming: 1 base; junction bases outside the gene matches: 5. There are 13 residues in the CDR3. The CDR3 is CSVKETGSYEQYF. The CDR3 DNA reads TGCAGCGTTAAGGAGACAGGGTCCTACGAGCAGTACTTC.

The chain employs TRBV6-1 and TRBJ1-1; D may be TRBD1 (5 bases). Trimming stripped 5 bases from V and 4 bases from J, with 14 bases between. The germline V gene encodes CDR1 MNHNS and CDR2 SASEGT. The length of the CDR3 is 14 residues. CDR3 nucleotide sequence: TGTGCCAGCAGTACCCAGGGAGGACTCACTGAAGCTTTCTTT. Translated: CASSTQGGLTEAFF.

J is TRBJ1-1 and V is TRBV7-9; possibly TRBD1 for D (5 bases). Looked up from germline, CDR1 is SEHNR and CDR2 is FQNEAQ (reference sequence). V was clipped by 7 bases and J by 10 bases, with 19 bases between them. The CDR3 has 13 residues. The CDR3 nucleotides read TGTGCCAGCATCCAATACGGGACCGTCGGAGCTTTCTTT. Amino acids: CASIQYGTVGAFF.

This clonotype was found a few times. This chain joins TRBV7-3 and TRBJ2-1; 8 nucleotides agree with TRBD2. The trim removed 5 bases at V and 0 bases at J, leaving 9 bases unmatched. Germline values: CDR1 SGHTA, CDR2 FQGTGA. The CDR3 runs 17 residues. The CDR3, as DNA: TGTGCCAGCAGCAAGGCGGGGGGACAATACTCCTACAATGAGCAGTTCTTC. It translates to CASSKAGGQYSYNEQFF.

The V call is TRBV20-1, the J call TRBJ2-7; D is perhaps TRBD1 or TRBD2 (5 bases each). The germline gives CDR1 DFQATT, CDR2 SNEGSKA (reference sequence). Trimming cost V 0 bases and J 0 bases, with 15 bases left between them. The CDR3 extends over 16 amino acids. CDR3 residues: CSARDPWMGTSYEQYF. For the CDR3, the DNA is TGCAGTGCTAGAGACCCGTGGATGGGGACCTCCTACGAGCAGTACTTC.

V usage is TRBV2 and J usage is TRBJ1-1; D is unclear. Trimming shortened V by 1 base and J by 5 bases, and 8 bases separated the two germline ends. CDR1 and CDR2 from the germline V gene are SNHLY and FYNNEI. This CDR3 is built from 13 residues. The CDR3 is CASSEEGFTEAFF. The DNA of the CDR3 is TGTGCCAGCAGTGAAGAGGGCTTTACTGAAGCTTTCTTT.

V usage is TRBV5-1 and J usage is TRBJ1-6, with TRBD1 identical over 8 bases. J gave up 4 bases and V 4 bases, and 4 bases lay outside the gene matches. Looked up from germline, CDR1 is SGHRS and CDR2 is YFSETQ. The CDR3 consists of 15 residues. The CDR3 loop is CASSSRQGYNSPLHF. DNA of the CDR3: TGCGCCAGCAGCAGCCGACAGGGGTATAATTCACCCCTCCACTTT. Looking up the rest from reference TRBV5-1 and TRBJ1-6 gives the full variable domain: KAGVTQTPRYLIKTRGQQVTLSCSPISGHRSVSWYQQTPGQGLQFLFEYFSETQRNKGNFPGRFSGRQFSNSRSEMNVSTLELGDSALYLCASSSRQGYNSPLHFGNGTRLTVT.

This clonotype was recorded many times. The chain carries TRBV6-1 and TRBJ1-4, with 9 nucleotides matching TRBD1. The CDR3 consists of 15 residues. CDR1 is MNHNS, CDR2 SASEGT, per germline. The J segment lost 5 bases and the V segment lost 8 bases, leaving 9 bases of the junction unmatched. The DNA for the CDR3 is TGTGCCAGCCACAGGGGGCCCCGGATGAATGAAAAACTGTTTTTT. Residues: CASHRGPRMNEKLFF.

This chain joins TRBV24-1 and TRBJ2-1; 10 bases match TRBD1. Germline CDR1 and CDR2: KGHDR and SFDVKD. V gave up 2 bases and J gave up 8 bases; unmatched junction bases: 8. CDR3 length: 16 residues. Written as DNA, the CDR3 is TGTGCCACCAGTGATTACGGGACAGGGGCATCATATGAGCAGTTCTTC. It specifies CATSDYGTGASYEQFF.

This clonotype occurred many times. V and J are TRBV29-1 and TRBJ2-1; perhaps TRBD1 as D (5 bases). The V and J ends lost 3 bases and 6 bases respectively, with 15 bases between them. Germline V lookup: CDR1 SQVTM, CDR2 ANQGSEA. This CDR3 has 14 residues. CDR3 sequence (DNA): TGCAGCGTTGAGGGCAGGGTCTTTCGCAATGAGCAGTTCTTC. Amino acid sequence: CSVEGRVFRNEQFF.

This clonotype has just a few counts. This chain connects TRBV20-1 to TRBJ2-2; TRBD2 aligns across 11 bases. V lost 2 bases, J lost 7 bases, and 9 bases stayed unmatched. The CDR3 consists of 16 residues. In germline, CDR1 is DFQATT, CDR2 SNEGSKA (reference sequence). DNA of the CDR3: TGCAGTGCTAGAAGATTTAGCGGGAGGGCCAGCGGGGAGCTGTTTTTT. Its translation is CSARRFSGRASGELFF.

The chain combines TRBV11-3 with TRBJ2-1, with TRBD2 matching over 7 bases. The trim removed 1 base at V and 4 bases at J, leaving 4 bases unmatched. CDR1 and CDR2 (germline): SGHNT, YENEEA. The CDR3 runs to 15 residues. The CDR3 nucleotides read TGTGCCAGCAGCTTAGGCGGGAGCGATTACAATGAGCAGTTCTTC. It encodes CASSLGGSDYNEQFF.